This T cell receptor beta chain was sequenced for a study of OX40 agonist ivuxolimab in advanced cancers. Study summary: Patients with hepatocellular carcinoma, melanoma, renal cell or head and neck cancer made up the dose-escalation patients.

Profiling relied on immunoSEQ multiplex PCR, and the TCRdb table lists in-frame clones only, not all of them. Found here are approximately 38,000 clones, about 90% of them singletons; the top ten hold 9.5%. Looked up from germline, CDR1 is MNHEY and CDR2 is SMNVEV (reference sequence). The CDR3 extends over 15 amino acids. V lost 1 base, J lost 1 base, and 1 base stayed unmatched. The source is an adult with an advanced solid tumor such as melanoma, head and neck, liver or kidney cancer. The J gene is TRBJ2-3, the V gene TRBV27; 8 bases are a match to TRBD2. The sequenced sample was CD4+ or CD8+ T cells sorted from blood, obtained in a trial of the OX40 agonist ivuxolimab. In nucleotides, the CDR3 is TGTGCCAGCAGTTTATTGCGGGAGGGCACAGATACGCAGTATTTT. Translating gives CASSLLREGTDTQYF.